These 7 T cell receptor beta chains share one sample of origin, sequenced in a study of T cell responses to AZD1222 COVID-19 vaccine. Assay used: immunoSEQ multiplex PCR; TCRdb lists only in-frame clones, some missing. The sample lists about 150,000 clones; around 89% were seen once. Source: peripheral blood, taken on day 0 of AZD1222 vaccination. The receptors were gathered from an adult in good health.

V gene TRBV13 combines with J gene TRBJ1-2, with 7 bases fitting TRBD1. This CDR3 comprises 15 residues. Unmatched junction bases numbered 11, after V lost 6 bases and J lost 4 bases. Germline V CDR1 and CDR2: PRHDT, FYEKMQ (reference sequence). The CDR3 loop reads CASSSDREVAYGYTF. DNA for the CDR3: TGTGCCAGCAGTTCCGACAGGGAAGTAGCCTATGGCTACACCTTC.

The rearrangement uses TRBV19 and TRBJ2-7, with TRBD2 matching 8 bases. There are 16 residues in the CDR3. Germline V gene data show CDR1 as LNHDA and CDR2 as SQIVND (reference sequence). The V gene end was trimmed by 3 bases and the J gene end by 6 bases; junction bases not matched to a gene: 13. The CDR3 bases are TGTGCCAGTAGTATTTTCTGGTGGAGCGGGAGAGGCGAGCAGTACTTC. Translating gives CASSIFWWSGRGEQYF. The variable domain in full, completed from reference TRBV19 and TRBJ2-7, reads DGGITQSPKYLFRKEGQNVTLSCEQNLNHDAMYWYRQDPGQGLRLIYYSQIVNDFQKGDIAEGYSVSREKKESFPLTVTSAQKNPTAFYLCASSIFWWSGRGEQYFGPGTRLTVT.

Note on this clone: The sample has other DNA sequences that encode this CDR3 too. The CDR3 DNA reads as TGTGCCAGCAGCCAAGCGGACTCCTATGGCTACACCTTC. Amino acid sequence: CASSQADSYGYTF. The chain employs TRBV3-1 (or the pseudogene TRBV3-2) and TRBJ1-2; D unclear. The germline gives CDR1 LGHDT, CDR2 YNNKEL (reference sequence). The CDR3 is 13 residues long. Between the trimmed V and J ends, which lost 1 base and 4 bases, there was a span of 7 bases.

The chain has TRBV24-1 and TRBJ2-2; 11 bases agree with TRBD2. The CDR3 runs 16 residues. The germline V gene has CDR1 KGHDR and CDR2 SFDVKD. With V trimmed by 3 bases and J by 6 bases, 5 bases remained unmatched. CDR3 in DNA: TGTGCCACCAGTGATCTAGCGGGAGGAGACGCCGGGGAGCTGTTTTTT. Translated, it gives CATSDLAGGDAGELFF.

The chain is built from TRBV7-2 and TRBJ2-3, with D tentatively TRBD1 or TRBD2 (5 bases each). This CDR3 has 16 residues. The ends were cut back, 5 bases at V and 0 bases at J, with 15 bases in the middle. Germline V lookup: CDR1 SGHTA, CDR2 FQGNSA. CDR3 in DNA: TGTGCCAGCAGCCCGGGACCCTACAAAAGCACAGATACGCAGTATTTT. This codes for CASSPGPYKSTDTQYF.

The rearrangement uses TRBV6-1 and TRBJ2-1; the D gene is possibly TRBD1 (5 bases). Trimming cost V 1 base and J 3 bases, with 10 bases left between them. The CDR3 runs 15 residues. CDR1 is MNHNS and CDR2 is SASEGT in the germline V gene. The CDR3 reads CASSEGIQGYNEQFF. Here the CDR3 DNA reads TGTGCCAGCAGTGAAGGAATCCAGGGCTACAATGAGCAGTTCTTC.

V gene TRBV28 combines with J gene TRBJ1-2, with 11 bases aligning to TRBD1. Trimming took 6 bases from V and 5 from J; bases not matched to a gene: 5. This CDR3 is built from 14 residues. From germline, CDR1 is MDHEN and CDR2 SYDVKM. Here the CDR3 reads CASRRTGGRYGYTF. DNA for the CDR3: TGTGCCAGCAGACGGACAGGGGGCCGGTATGGCTACACCTTC.